Below are 25 T cell receptor beta chains sequenced from a single sample in a study of monozygotic twins with inflammatory bowel disease. TCRdb re-analyzed the 5' RACE reads; it lists each CDR3 protein once, without DNA. In total, the table holds approximately 200,000 distinct CDR3 sequences. The sequenced sample consisted of blood. The receptors were gathered from a human donor with ulcerative colitis or Crohn's disease, or a healthy co-twin of an affected twin (not recorded which).

This chain links TRBV7-2 with TRBJ2-5; TCRdb's assignment of TRBD2 cannot be checked, as there is no DNA. The germline V gene encodes CDR1 SGHTA and CDR2 FQGNSA. The CDR3 loop spans 14 amino acids. The CDR3 sequence: CASSLGTSPETQYF.

This chain links TRBV12-3 or TRBV12-4 with TRBJ2-2; checking the TCRdb D call of TRBD2 is not possible without DNA. This CDR3 has 15 amino acids. The CDR3 sequence: CASSFASGRAGELFF.

The chain couples TRBV24-1 to TRBJ1-5; TCRdb designates TRBD1, a call that cannot be tested without DNA. The CDR3 contains 15 residues. CDR1 is KGHDR, CDR2 SFDVKD, per germline. CDR3 amino acids: CATSDPGKGGQPQHF.

This chain uses TRBV3-1 with TRBJ2-5. From germline, CDR1 is LGHDT and CDR2 YNNKEL (reference sequence). The length of the CDR3 is 13 residues. CDR3 region: CASSRKIPETQYF.

V gene TRBV28 combines with J gene TRBJ1-2. Germline CDR1 reads MDHEN; CDR2 reads SYDVKM. CDR3 length: 14 residues. The CDR3: CASSLTGKNYGYTF.

The V and J genes are TRBV6-5 and TRBJ2-2; TCRdb designates TRBD2, a call that cannot be tested without DNA. This CDR3 is built from 18 residues. Germline V gene lookup returns CDR1 MNHEY and CDR2 SVGAGI. The CDR3 loop reads CASSYFGTVGTNTGELFF.

The chain uses TRBV9 and TRBJ2-7; TCRdb indicates TRBD1, and absent DNA this call remains unverified. The germline gives CDR1 SGDLS, CDR2 YYNGEE. The CDR3 extends over 15 amino acids. CDR3 region: CASSVTGRGMDEQYF.

The chain couples TRBV20-1 to TRBJ2-3; TCRdb reports TRBD2, a call that lacks DNA to check it against. Germline values: CDR1 DFQATT, CDR2 SNEGSKA (reference sequence). This CDR3 is built from 14 residues. CDR3 region: CSAIGLAGVDSQYF.

The chain is built from TRBV5-8 and TRBJ2-7; lacking DNA, the TRBD2 call made by TCRdb goes unchecked. Germline CDR1 SGHTS, CDR2 YDEGEE. The CDR3 has 16 residues. CDR3 loop: CASSLVLGNSIYEQYF.

The CDR3 loop is CASSSLAGGEGYTQYF. This rearrangement joins TRBV7-2 to TRBJ2-3; TCRdb's D call, TRBD2, is unchecked because there is no DNA. From germline, CDR1 is SGHTA and CDR2 FQGNSA. The CDR3 sequence is 16 residues long.

This chain joins TRBV5-6 and TRBJ2-1; with no DNA, the TCRdb D assignment of TRBD1 cannot be verified. Germline loops: CDR1 SGHDT, CDR2 YYEEEE. The CDR3 has 13 residues. CDR3 protein: CASSPTGASEQFF.

The gene calls are TRBV27 and TRBJ2-1; TCRdb names TRBD1, which stays unverified in the absence of DNA. CDR1 is MNHEY, CDR2 SMNVEV, per germline (reference sequence). There are 17 residues in the CDR3. This CDR3 reads CASSPLWGGTSYNEQFF.

This sequence joins TRBV4-1 and TRBJ1-2; TCRdb's D call of TRBD1 is untestable without DNA. The germline V gene has CDR1 MGHRA and CDR2 YSYEKL. The length of the CDR3 is 17 residues. CDR3: CASSHEAAQGAYYGYTF.

The rearrangement joins TRBV7-3 to TRBJ2-1; with no DNA, the TCRdb D assignment of TRBD1 cannot be verified. The CDR3 contains 15 residues. The V gene's germline CDR1 is SGHTA and CDR2 FQGTGA. The CDR3 here is CASSSGQVLNNEQFF.

This chain connects TRBV4-2 to TRBJ2-2; TCRdb designates TRBD1, a call that cannot be tested without DNA. The CDR3 totals 16 residues. Germline loops: CDR1 LGHNA, CDR2 YNFKEQ. The CDR3 sequence: CASSRQTGLNTGELFF.

The V gene is TRBV7-2, the J gene TRBJ1-5; the TCRdb D gene call, TRBD1, has no DNA to confirm it. The CDR3 spans 16 residues. From germline, CDR1 is SGHTA and CDR2 FQGNSA. The CDR3 region is CASSPGTANSNQPQHF.

V gene TRBV20-1 combines with J gene TRBJ2-7; as DNA is missing, the TRBD2 call by TCRdb cannot be tested. Germline loops: CDR1 DFQATT, CDR2 SNEGSKA (reference sequence). The CDR3 loop spans 13 amino acids. CDR3 protein: CSARVAGTLEQYF.

This chain links TRBV4-1 with TRBJ2-3. This CDR3 region has 14 residues. Per the germline V gene, CDR1 is MGHRA and CDR2 is YSYEKL. The CDR3 is CASSQSIEADTQYF.

Here the CDR3 reads CASSSNRGRATYEQYF. The chain employs TRBV7-9 and TRBJ2-7; TCRdb proposes TRBD1, but this gene call is untestable without DNA. From germline, CDR1 is SEHNR and CDR2 FQNEAQ (reference sequence). This CDR3 spans 16 amino acids.

The chain joins TRBV12-3 or TRBV12-4 to TRBJ1-1. This CDR3 is 12 amino acids long. The CDR3 protein is CASSLASFGAFF.

The chain links TRBV29-1 to TRBJ2-1. CDR3 size: 12 residues. Germline V gene data show CDR1 as SQVTM and CDR2 as ANQGSEA. CDR3 amino acids: CSVDWAYNEQFF.

J is TRBJ1-1 and V is TRBV30. The CDR3 contains 13 residues. Germline V gene sequence: CDR1 GTSNPN, CDR2 SVGIG (reference sequence). The CDR3 loop reads CAWREGRFLEAFF.

The V gene is TRBV6-2 or TRBV6-3, the J gene TRBJ1-1; TCRdb's D call, TRBD1, is unchecked because there is no DNA. CDR1 is MNHEY, CDR2 SVGEGT, per germline. The CDR3 has 14 amino acids. The CDR3 here is CASSYEVAQGEAFF.

V usage is TRBV29-1 and J usage is TRBJ1-1. The CDR3 contains 12 residues. Germline CDR1 and CDR2: SQVTM and ANQGSEA. The CDR3 here is CSVEGNWTEAFF.

The rearrangement joins TRBV7-9 to TRBJ1-1; TCRdb picks TRBD1, but there is no DNA to check that call. This CDR3 has 14 residues. Germline V gene data show CDR1 as SEHNR and CDR2 as FQNEAQ (reference sequence). The CDR3 region is CASTQGGTSTEAFF.